The 27 T cell receptor beta chains in this list originate from one sample, sequenced in a study of blood T cell repertoires in COVID-19. Sequenced by immunoSEQ multiplex PCR; TCRdb stores in-frame clones only, minus some. In the table there are approximately 130,000 clones, over 65% of which are singletons. The specimen was peripheral blood. The receptors shown here come from a man in his 60s with acute or convalescent COVID-19.

The chain uses TRBV10-2 and TRBJ2-7; D not resolved. This CDR3 contains 10 residues. Germline V gene lookup returns CDR1 WSHSY and CDR2 SAAADI. Trimming pared 3 bases from V and 6 bases from J, leaving 3 bases between. CDR3 bases: TGCGCCAGCAGTGACATCGAGCAGTACTTC. Its protein product is CASSDIEQYF.

This chain joins TRBV19 and TRBJ2-2; the D gene is possibly TRBD2 (5 bases). This CDR3 is built from 15 residues. CDR1 LNHDA and CDR2 SQIVND come from the germline V gene (reference sequence). V lost 5 bases and J lost 3, with 13 bases in between. The DNA of the CDR3 is TGTGCCAGTAGTCCACGGACGGACTACACCGGGGAGCTGTTTTTT. Translating it yields CASSPRTDYTGELFF.

The genes are TRBV5-4 and TRBJ1-4, with 8 bases fitting TRBD1. The germline CDR1 and CDR2 sequences are SGHNT and YYREEE (reference sequence). V was pared by 3 bases and J by 7 bases, with 5 bases of the junction left unmatched. The CDR3 loop spans 14 amino acids. Here the CDR3 reads CASSSQGASEKLFF. CDR3 nucleotides: TGTGCCAGCAGCTCGCAGGGGGCTTCTGAAAAACTGTTTTTT.

The chain employs TRBV28 and TRBJ1-2; 8 bases align to TRBD1. Germline V gives CDR1 MDHEN, CDR2 SYDVKM. This CDR3 is 12 amino acids long. Unmatched junction bases numbered 10, after V lost 7 bases and J lost 12 bases. The CDR3 nucleotides read TGTGCCAGCACTCCCGACAGGGGTTATCACACCTTC. Translated: CASTPDRGYHTF.

This chain joins TRBV4-3 and TRBJ2-1; 9 bases agree with TRBD2. V lost 1 base to trimming and J lost 5 bases; unmatched junction nucleotides: 9. CDR1 and CDR2 (germline): LGHNA, YSLEER. This CDR3 is 17 amino acids long. The CDR3 sequence: CASSQAPSGEGNNEQFF. The CDR3 DNA follows: TGCGCCAGCAGCCAAGCCCCTAGCGGGGAGGGAAACAATGAGCAGTTCTTC.

The genes are TRBV21-1 and TRBJ2-7; the table names TRBD1, a call not compared with the DNA. TRBV21-1 has pseudogene status. CDR3 length: 14 amino acids. For the CDR3, the DNA is TGTGCCAGCAGCGTTCGACAGGGCTACTACGAGCAGTACTTC. Amino acid sequence: CASSVRQGYYEQYF.

The gene calls are TRBV29-1 and TRBJ2-1, with D maybe TRBD1 (7 bases). This CDR3 is built from 13 residues. Germline V CDR1 and CDR2: SQVTM, ANQGSEA. The germline V and J ends were trimmed by 7 bases and 6 bases, with 16 bases remaining between them. The CDR3 bases are TGCAGCGCCTCTCAGGGGGGAGGCAATGAGCAGTTCTTC. This gives the protein CSASQGGGNEQFF.

The chain links TRBV10-2 to TRBJ2-2, with D hard to call. Germline lookup yields CDR1 WSHSY and CDR2 SAAADI. The V gene lost 7 bases and the J gene lost 0 bases, with 6 bases spanning the gap. CDR3 size: 13 residues. The CDR3 spells CASNQANTGELFF. DNA for the CDR3: TGCGCCAGCAACCAGGCGAACACCGGGGAGCTGTTTTTT.

The genes are TRBV7-3 and TRBJ2-2; TRBD1 matches 11 bases. Trimming cost V 2 bases and J 6 bases; bases outside gene matches: 5. Germline V gene data show CDR1 as SGHTA and CDR2 as FQGTGA. The CDR3 spans 16 residues. The CDR3 is CASSLLGQGGPGELFF. CDR3 sequence (DNA): TGTGCCAGCAGCTTACTGGGACAGGGGGGACCCGGGGAGCTGTTTTTT.

V and J are TRBV9 and TRBJ1-6, with D possibly TRBD1 on 5 matching bases. The CDR3 runs 12 residues. The V gene's germline CDR1 is SGDLS and CDR2 YYNGEE. V lost 3 bases to trimming and J lost 7 bases, with 5 bases between them. The CDR3 region has the DNA TGTGCCAGCAGCGAGGGGAATTCACCCCTCCACTTT. This translates into CASSEGNSPLHF. The entire variable domain, with the rest obtained from reference TRBV9 and TRBJ1-6, is as follows: DSGVTQTPKHLITATGQRVTLRCSPRSGDLSVYWYQQSLDQGLQFLIQYYNGEERAKGNILERFSAQQFPDLHSELNLSSLELGDSALYFCASSEGNSPLHFGNGTRLTVT.

The chain uses TRBV29-1 and TRBJ2-2, with TRBD1 as a possible D gene (8 bases). This CDR3 is built from 14 residues. Trimming removed 5 bases from V and 3 bases from J, with 13 bases in between. The germline V gene encodes CDR1 SQVTM and CDR2 ANQGSEA. The CDR3 region has the DNA TGCAGCGTTCGACAGGGGAGGGACACCGGGGAGCTGTTTTTT. This translates into CSVRQGRDTGELFF.

The rearrangement uses TRBV3-1 (or the pseudogene TRBV3-2) and TRBJ2-7; D is uncertain. The CDR3 consists of 14 residues. The germline gives CDR1 LGHDT, CDR2 YNNKEL (reference sequence). V shed 2 bases and J shed 1 base, with 9 bases lying between them. Here the CDR3 reads CASSQSGTSYEQYF. CDR3 bases: TGTGCCAGCAGCCAAAGTGGCACATCCTACGAGCAGTACTTC.

The CDR3 sequence: CASSLITAGELFF. As DNA, the CDR3 is TGTGCCAGCAGCTTAATCACGGCCGGGGAGCTGTTTTTT. The rearrangement links TRBV7-3 to TRBJ2-2; the D is unclear. Germline CDR1 reads SGHTA; CDR2 reads FQGTGA. The CDR3 consists of 13 residues. Trimming took 1 base from V and 6 from J, leaving 6 bases between them.

The sample holds one count of this clone. The V gene is TRBV18, the J gene TRBJ2-7; D ambiguous. The CDR3 totals 13 residues. Germline V gene sequence: CDR1 KGHSH, CDR2 LQKENI. V was clipped by 0 bases and J by 5 bases, with 8 bases between them. The DNA for the CDR3 is TGTGCCAGCTCACCACCTGCGGAAGACGAGCAGTACTTC. Translating it yields CASSPPAEDEQYF.

This clone was observed a single time. The chain links TRBV11-3 to TRBJ2-2, with TRBD1 matching over 10 bases. V was pared by 6 bases and J by 4 bases, with 5 bases of the junction left unmatched. The CDR3 has 15 residues. The germline CDR1 and CDR2 sequences are SGHNT and YENEEA. CDR3 loop: CASSRTGGRTGELFF. The CDR3 DNA reads as TGTGCCAGCAGTAGGACAGGGGGGCGCACCGGGGAGCTGTTTTTT.

The chain links TRBV7-2 to TRBJ1-4; 9 positions match TRBD1. The CDR3 loop spans 17 amino acids. Unmatched junction bases numbered 6, after V lost 3 bases and J lost 1 base. Germline V gives CDR1 SGHTA, CDR2 FQGNSA. The CDR3: CASSFGTGFVTNEKLFF. The DNA for the CDR3 is TGTGCCAGCAGCTTCGGGACAGGGTTTGTAACTAATGAAAAACTGTTTTTT.

In DNA form, the CDR3 reads TGTGCCAGCAGCCTTGGACAGGCTGCCGGGGAGCTGTTTTTT. Protein: CASSLGQAAGELFF. The V call is TRBV3-1 (or the pseudogene TRBV3-2), the J call TRBJ2-2; TRBD1 agrees at 7 bases. V lost 4 bases to trimming and J lost 6 bases; unmatched junction nucleotides: 5. The CDR3 totals 14 residues. Germline CDR1 is LGHDT and CDR2 is YNNKEL (reference sequence).

This clone has a handful of counts. The CDR3 spells CASSEQGAEGSPLHF. CDR3 in DNA: TGTGCCAGCAGTGAACAAGGGGCCGAAGGTTCACCCCTCCACTTT. The J gene is TRBJ1-6, the V gene TRBV6-1, with D tentatively TRBD1 (5 bases). From germline, CDR1 is MNHNS and CDR2 SASEGT. Deletions cut 2 bases from V and 9 bases from J, with 14 bases between. The CDR3 runs to 15 residues.

The chain links TRBV21-1 to TRBJ2-2; the D call in the table, TRBD1, was not verified against the DNA. TRBV21-1 is an annotated pseudogene. The CDR3 spans 17 residues. CDR3 protein: CASSKGGKGQNTGELFF. DNA of the CDR3: TGTGCCAGCAGCAAAGGCGGAAAGGGACAGAACACCGGGGAGCTGTTTTTT.

The chain combines TRBV5-1 with TRBJ2-1, with 7 positions matching TRBD1. The CDR3 runs to 15 residues. CDR1 SGHRS and CDR2 YFSETQ come from the germline V gene. The ends lost 0 bases at V and 7 bases at J; junction bases unmatched: 7. The DNA of the CDR3 is TGCGCCAGCAGCTTGGAGGGGGCGCCGAGAAATGAGCAGTTCTTC. Translating gives CASSLEGAPRNEQFF.

The CDR3 sequence is CASTYTGSFTGELFF. In nucleotides, the CDR3 is TGTGCCAGTACCTATACCGGGTCATTCACCGGGGAGCTGTTTTTT. V usage is TRBV19 and J usage is TRBJ2-2; no clear D. V was clipped by 7 bases and J by 4 bases, with 16 bases between them. Germline CDR1 is LNHDA and CDR2 is SQIVND (reference sequence). The length of the CDR3 is 15 residues.

The CDR3 here is CASSPLGQGVYNEQFF. DNA for the CDR3: TGTGCCAGCTCACCCCTGGGACAGGGGGTTTACAATGAGCAGTTCTTC. The chain links TRBV18 to TRBJ2-1, with TRBD1 matching 11 bases. The germline gives CDR1 KGHSH, CDR2 LQKENI. This CDR3 has 16 residues. V dropped 3 bases and J dropped 4; count of bases not matched to a gene: 5.

The sample holds one count of this clone. Other DNA sequences of this sample code for an identical CDR3. The chain recombines TRBV7-2 with TRBJ2-7, with no clear D. The CDR3 is made up of 13 amino acids. V lost 5 bases, J lost 4 bases, and 12 bases lay in between. Germline V lookup: CDR1 SGHTA, CDR2 FQGNSA. CDR3 DNA sequence: TGTGCCAGCAGCCCTAGACGGGTTTACGAGCAGTACTTC. Protein sequence: CASSPRRVYEQYF.

The chain is built from TRBV27 and TRBJ2-7, with a weak D call TRBD2 (5 bases). The CDR3 consists of 14 residues. Trimming left V 4 bases short and J 3 bases short, with 13 bases between. Germline CDR1 is MNHEY and CDR2 is SMNVEV (reference sequence). DNA for the CDR3: TGTGCCAGCAGTTGGGCAGAAGGAGGCTACGAGCAGTACTTC. This sequence encodes CASSWAEGGYEQYF.

The chain uses TRBV10-3 and TRBJ2-7; 8 bases are shared with TRBD1. CDR1 ENHRY and CDR2 SYGVKD come from the germline V gene. CDR3 length: 13 residues. V dropped 2 bases and J dropped 6; count of bases not matched to a gene: 3. The CDR3 region is CAISESRGPEQYF. DNA of the CDR3: TGTGCCATCAGTGAGAGCAGGGGGCCCGAGCAGTACTTC.

The rearrangement uses TRBV5-1 and TRBJ2-7; D is undetermined. CDR1 is SGHRS, CDR2 YFSETQ, per germline. The CDR3 covers 12 residues. The V gene lost 5 bases and the J gene lost 3 bases, with 9 bases spanning the gap. CDR3 loop: CASRYENYEQYF. CDR3 DNA sequence: TGCGCCAGCAGATACGAGAACTACGAGCAGTACTTC.

The J gene is TRBJ2-1, the V gene TRBV5-1; 11 nucleotides match TRBD2. Trimming took 2 bases from V and 8 from J; bases not matched to a gene: 9. The length of the CDR3 is 16 residues. Germline assignment: CDR1 SGHRS and CDR2 YFSETQ. The CDR3 nucleotides are TGCGCCAGCAGCTTCTCACTAGCGGGAGCAACCTATGAGCAGTTCTTC. It is translated as CASSFSLAGATYEQFF.